The 20 T cell receptor beta chains given below trace back to one sample, sequenced in a study of graft-versus-host responses after intestinal transplantation. Only in-frame clones appear in the TCRdb table, and some are missing; sequencing was by immunoSEQ multiplex PCR. The sample gives under 80,000 clones, about nine tenths of which show up once; roughly 0.64% is in the top ten. The source material was PBMCs, sampled 98 days after intestinal transplantation. These receptors were collected from a human patient who received an intestinal transplant, so some T cells may come from the graft donor.

The J gene is TRBJ1-2, the V gene TRBV28; D is undetermined. Germline CDR1 and CDR2: MDHEN and SYDVKM. V was trimmed by 2 bases and J by 0 bases, leaving 4 bases between them. CDR3 size: 13 residues. CDR3 amino acids: CASSLGANYGYTF. As DNA, the CDR3 is TGTGCCAGCAGTTTAGGGGCTAACTATGGCTACACCTTC.

The chain is built from TRBV9 and TRBJ2-7, with D hard to call. The CDR3 runs to 15 residues. Germline-derived CDR1 and CDR2 are SGDLS and YYNGEE. Trimming took off 2 bases at V and 4 bases at J, with 16 bases between the two ends. CDR3 in DNA: TGTGCCAGCAGCGTTGAACCTGGGTCACTTTACGAGCAGTACTTC. It translates to CASSVEPGSLYEQYF. The full variable domain, rest sourced from reference TRBV9 and TRBJ2-7, is DSGVTQTPKHLITATGQRVTLRCSPRSGDLSVYWYQQSLDQGLQFLIQYYNGEERAKGNILERFSAQQFPDLHSELNLSSLELGDSALYFCASSVEPGSLYEQYFGPGTRLTVT.

The chain uses TRBV10-3 and TRBJ1-1; D is uncertain. The V end was cut by 2 bases, the J end by 0 bases, with 7 bases between. This CDR3 spans 14 amino acids. CDR1 is ENHRY, CDR2 SYGVKD, per germline. This CDR3 reads CAISEGLVNTEAFF. CDR3 DNA sequence: TGTGCCATCAGTGAGGGACTTGTGAACACTGAAGCTTTCTTT.

This chain joins TRBV10-1 and TRBJ2-3, with 9 bases aligning to TRBD1. The CDR3 is 16 amino acids. Trimming cost V 7 bases and J 1 base; bases outside gene matches: 9. Germline loops: CDR1 WNHNN, CDR2 SYGVQD (reference sequence). CDR3 protein: CASIKQGAGGTDTQYF. Written as DNA, the CDR3 is TGCGCCAGCATCAAACAGGGGGCAGGAGGCACAGATACGCAGTATTTT.

In its sample, this clone was seen once. Germline and junction disagree at one end, which may indicate a read error. The chain is built from TRBV5-4 and TRBJ1-3; 10 positions match TRBD1. This CDR3 is 14 amino acids long. Germline V gives CDR1 SGHNT, CDR2 YYREEE (reference sequence). CDR3 DNA sequence: TGTGCCAGCAACGACCGGGACAGGGGAAGCACCATATATTTT. The encoded protein is CASNDRDRGSTIYF.

CDR3 amino acids: CASKEDRRVTSYGYTF. The CDR3 DNA follows: TGCGCCAGCAAAGAAGACAGGAGAGTCACCAGCTATGGCTACACCTTC. V and J are TRBV10-2 and TRBJ1-2, with a possible D match to TRBD1 (6 bases). The CDR3 is 16 amino acids. Germline-derived CDR1 and CDR2 are WSHSY and SAAADI. V lost 7 bases and J 4 bases, leaving 22 bases between the germline ends.

The genes are TRBV28 and TRBJ1-5, with a possible D match to TRBD1 (5 bases). The CDR3 has 14 residues. Trimming took off 5 bases at V and 7 bases at J, with 15 bases between the two ends. Germline V CDR1 and CDR2: MDHEN, SYDVKM. In nucleotides, the CDR3 is TGTGCCAGCAGTCTAACGGGGGAGGTGCAGCCCCAGCATTTT. It encodes CASSLTGEVQPQHF. The whole variable domain, filled in from reference TRBV28 and TRBJ1-5, reads DVKVTQSSRYLVKRTGEKVFLECVQDMDHENMFWYRQDPGLGLRLIYFSYDVKMKEKGDIPEGYSVSREKKERFSLILESASTNQTSMYLCASSLTGEVQPQHFGDGTRLSIL.

This chain links TRBV11-2 with TRBJ2-7, with D unresolved. Germline loops: CDR1 SGHAT, CDR2 FQNNGV. V lost 3 bases and J lost 2, with 8 bases in between. This CDR3 has 13 amino acids. The CDR3 DNA sequence: TGTGCCAGCAGCTTGGTCCCGGCCTACGAGCAGTACTTC. This sequence encodes CASSLVPAYEQYF.

The chain couples TRBV23-1 to TRBJ2-3; 8 bases map to TRBD2. TRBV23-1 is an ORF, and what it does is uncertain. The CDR3 runs 16 residues. V shed 0 bases, J shed 4 bases, and the junction held 6 bases outside the gene matches. CDR3 DNA sequence: TGCGCCAGCAGTCAATCGGCCCGGGGGGGCGCAGATACGCAGTATTTT. Translation gives CASSQSARGGADTQYF.

The chain combines TRBV11-2 with TRBJ2-3, with 7 nucleotides matching TRBD1. This CDR3 is 16 amino acids long. CDR1 and CDR2 (germline): SGHAT, FQNNGV. V gave up 8 bases and J gave up 0 bases; unmatched junction bases: 11. For the CDR3, the DNA is TGTGCCAGCGGGTACCTTCAGGGGGTGAGCACAGATACGCAGTATTTT. Translated: CASGYLQGVSTDTQYF.

The CDR3 here is CTSSHPGHQNTEAFF. DNA of the CDR3: TGCACCAGCAGCCATCCGGGACACCAGAACACTGAAGCTTTCTTT. This chain links TRBV1 with TRBJ1-1; the table's D gene call, TRBD1, was not cross checked with the DNA. TRBV1 is shown as a pseudogene. The CDR3 is 15 residues long.

The gene calls are TRBV6-1 and TRBJ1-5; D perhaps matches TRBD1 (6 bases). V gave up 6 bases and J gave up 0 bases, with 12 bases separating them. Looked up from germline, CDR1 is MNHNS and CDR2 is SASEGT. The CDR3 extends over 15 amino acids. The chain's CDR3 is CASREGHYSNQPQHF. The CDR3 DNA follows: TGTGCCAGCAGGGAGGGACATTATAGCAATCAGCCCCAGCATTTT.

The rearrangement joins TRBV9 to TRBJ2-3; D gene ambiguous. V was pared by 0 bases and J by 2 bases, with 16 bases between. Germline V gives CDR1 SGDLS, CDR2 YYNGEE. CDR3 length equals 17 residues. For the CDR3, the DNA is TGTGCCAGCAGCGTAGAGGCCAGCGTGAGGATCACAGATACGCAGTATTTT. This encodes CASSVEASVRITDTQYF. Based on the CDR3 plus reference TRBV9 and TRBJ2-3, the full variable domain is DSGVTQTPKHLITATGQRVTLRCSPRSGDLSVYWYQQSLDQGLQFLIQYYNGEERAKGNILERFSAQQFPDLHSELNLSSLELGDSALYFCASSVEASVRITDTQYFGPGTRLTVL.

This chain uses TRBV7-6 with TRBJ2-1, with 13 nucleotides matching TRBD2. Germline values: CDR1 SGHVS, CDR2 FNYEAQ. There are 21 residues in the CDR3. V trimming: 0 bases; J trimming: 5 bases; junction bases outside the gene matches: 16. The CDR3 coding sequence is TGTGCCAGCAGCTTAGCGCGAGGAGGACTAGCGGGGGAACCACGGAACAATGAGCAGTTCTTC. This encodes CASSLARGGLAGEPRNNEQFF. Full variable domain (remainder filled in from reference TRBV7-6 and TRBJ2-1): GAGVSQSPRYKVTKRGQDVALRCDPISGHVSLYWYRQALGQGPEFLTYFNYEAQQDKSGLPNDRFSAERPEGSISTLTIQRTEQRDSAMYRCASSLARGGLAGEPRNNEQFFGPGTRLTVL.

CDR3 residues: CASSPNRDYQSQPQHF. The CDR3 bases are TGTGCCAGCAGCCCGAACAGGGACTACCAAAGTCAGCCCCAGCATTTT. The chain carries TRBV7-8 and TRBJ1-5; a weak D match, TRBD1 (6 bases). This CDR3 contains 16 residues. V was trimmed by 5 bases and J by 6 bases, leaving 20 bases between them. Per germline, CDR1 SGHVS and CDR2 FQNEAQ.

The rearrangement links TRBV6-1 to TRBJ2-1; weak D call: TRBD2 (5 bases). V lost 2 bases and J 6 bases, leaving 17 bases between the germline ends. The germline gives CDR1 MNHNS, CDR2 SASEGT. The CDR3 contains 16 residues. CDR3 protein: CASSERQQSGSNEQFF. The CDR3 DNA follows: TGTGCCAGCAGTGAAAGGCAACAATCGGGGTCCAATGAGCAGTTCTTC.

V is TRBV4-2 and J is TRBJ2-2; 7 bases are shared with TRBD2. The CDR3 is made up of 16 amino acids. Trimming removed 1 base from V and 4 bases from J; junction bases left unmatched: 6. Germline V gene data show CDR1 as LGHNA and CDR2 as YNFKEQ. Here the CDR3 DNA reads TGTGCCAGCAGCCAAGTCATAGCGGGCCTCACCGGGGAGCTGTTTTTT. It translates to CASSQVIAGLTGELFF.

The chain couples TRBV29-1 to TRBJ1-2, with 7 bases lining up with TRBD1. The CDR3 is made up of 15 amino acids. Germline CDR1 is SQVTM and CDR2 is ANQGSEA. V dropped 7 bases and J dropped 3; count of bases not matched to a gene: 14. The CDR3 DNA is TGCAGCGCTGGCGGACAGGCAGGGTTGGACTATGGCTACACCTTC. Amino acids: CSAGGQAGLDYGYTF.

The chain couples TRBV29-1 to TRBJ2-3; D is perhaps TRBD2 (6 bases). This CDR3 has 13 residues. Trimming removed 3 bases from V and 1 base from J, with 8 bases in between. Germline V lookup: CDR1 SQVTM, CDR2 ANQGSEA. The CDR3 loop reads CSVERGGTDTQYF. The DNA of the CDR3 is TGCAGCGTTGAGCGCGGGGGCACAGATACGCAGTATTTT.

CDR3 sequence: CASSYSTGGENTEAFF. CDR3 in DNA: TGTGCCAGCAGTTACTCGACAGGGGGCGAGAACACTGAAGCTTTCTTT. V and J are TRBV6-6 and TRBJ1-1, with 10 bases identical to TRBD1. J was trimmed by 1 base and V by 0 bases; bases with no gene match: 2. The length of the CDR3 is 16 residues. Germline CDR1 reads MNHNY; CDR2 reads SVGAGI (reference sequence).